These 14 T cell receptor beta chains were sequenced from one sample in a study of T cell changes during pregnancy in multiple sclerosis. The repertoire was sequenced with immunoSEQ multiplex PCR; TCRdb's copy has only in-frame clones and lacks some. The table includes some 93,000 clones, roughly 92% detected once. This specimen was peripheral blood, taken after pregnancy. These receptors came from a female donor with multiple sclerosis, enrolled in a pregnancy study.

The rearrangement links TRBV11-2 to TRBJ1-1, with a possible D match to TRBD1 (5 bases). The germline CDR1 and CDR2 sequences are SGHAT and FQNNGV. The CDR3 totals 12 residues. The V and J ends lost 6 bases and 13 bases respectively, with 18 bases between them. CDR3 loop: CASRAAGGNDFF. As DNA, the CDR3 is TGTGCCAGCAGGGCAGCCGGGGGAAATGATTTCTTT.

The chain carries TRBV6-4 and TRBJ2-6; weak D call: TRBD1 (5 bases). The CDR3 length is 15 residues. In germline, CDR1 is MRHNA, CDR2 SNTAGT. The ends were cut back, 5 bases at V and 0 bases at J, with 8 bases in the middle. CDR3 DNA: TGTGCCAGCAGTACAGGTTTCTCTGGGGCCAACGTCCTGACTTTC. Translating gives CASSTGFSGANVLTF.

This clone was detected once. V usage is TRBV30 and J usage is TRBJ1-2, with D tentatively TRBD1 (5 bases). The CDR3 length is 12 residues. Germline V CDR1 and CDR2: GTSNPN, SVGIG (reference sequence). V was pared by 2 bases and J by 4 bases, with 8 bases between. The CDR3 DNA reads TGTGCCTGGAGTCGGCAGGGCTATGGCTACACCTTC. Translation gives CAWSRQGYGYTF. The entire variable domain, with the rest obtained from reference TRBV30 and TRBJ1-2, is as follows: SQTIHQWPATLVQPVGSPLSLECTVEGTSNPNLYWYRQAAGRGLQLLFYSVGIGQISSEVPQNLSASRPQDRQFILSSKKLLLSDSGFYLCAWSRQGYGYTFGSGTRLTVV.

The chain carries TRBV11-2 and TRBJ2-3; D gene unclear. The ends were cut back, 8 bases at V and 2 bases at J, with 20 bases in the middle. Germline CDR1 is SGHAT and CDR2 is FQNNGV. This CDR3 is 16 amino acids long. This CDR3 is CASGPPGSLPTDTQYF. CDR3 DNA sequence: TGTGCCAGCGGTCCCCCCGGGTCCCTTCCCACAGATACGCAGTATTTT.

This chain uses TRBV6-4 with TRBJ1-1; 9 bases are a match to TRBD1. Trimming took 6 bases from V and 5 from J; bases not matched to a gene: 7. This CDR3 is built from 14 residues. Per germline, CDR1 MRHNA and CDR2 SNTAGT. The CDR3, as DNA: TGTGCCAGCAGCCGACAGGGGGGTGAGACTGAAGCTTTCTTT. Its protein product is CASSRQGGETEAFF.

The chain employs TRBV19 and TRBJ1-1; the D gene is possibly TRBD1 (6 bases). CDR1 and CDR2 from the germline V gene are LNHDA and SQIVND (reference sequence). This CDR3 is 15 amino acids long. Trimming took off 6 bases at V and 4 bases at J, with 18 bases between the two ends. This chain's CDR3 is CASSPGARVGTEAFF. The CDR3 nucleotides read TGTGCCAGTAGCCCAGGGGCTCGTGTGGGCACTGAAGCTTTCTTT.

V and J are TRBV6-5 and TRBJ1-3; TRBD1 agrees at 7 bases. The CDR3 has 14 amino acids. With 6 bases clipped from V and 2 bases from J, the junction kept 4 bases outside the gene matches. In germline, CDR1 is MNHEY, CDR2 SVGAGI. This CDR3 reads CASRPGTAGNTIYF. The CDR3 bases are TGTGCCAGCAGACCCGGGACAGCTGGAAACACCATATATTTT.

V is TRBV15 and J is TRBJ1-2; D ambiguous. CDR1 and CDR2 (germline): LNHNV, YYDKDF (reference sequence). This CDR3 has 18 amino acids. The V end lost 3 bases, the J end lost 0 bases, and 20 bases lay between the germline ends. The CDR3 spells CATSSRPPRGEANYGYTF. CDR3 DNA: TGTGCCACCAGCAGTAGACCCCCGCGGGGAGAAGCTAACTATGGCTACACCTTC.

The CDR3 sequence: CASSVSGGRETQYF. CDR3 coding DNA: TGTGCCAGCAGTGTTAGCGGGGGTAGAGAGACCCAGTACTTC. The chain carries TRBV27 and TRBJ2-5; 9 nucleotides agree with TRBD2. Germline V gives CDR1 MNHEY, CDR2 SMNVEV (reference sequence). Trimming cost V 5 bases and J 4 bases; bases outside gene matches: 5. The CDR3 totals 14 residues.

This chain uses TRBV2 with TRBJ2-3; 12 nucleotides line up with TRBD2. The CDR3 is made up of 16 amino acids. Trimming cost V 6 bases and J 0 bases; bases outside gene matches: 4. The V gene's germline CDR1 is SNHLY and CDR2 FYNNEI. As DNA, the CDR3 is TGTGCCAGCAGACTAGCGGGAGGCCATAGCACAGATACGCAGTATTTT. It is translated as CASRLAGGHSTDTQYF.

CDR3 nucleotide sequence: TGTGCCAGCAGTGCGGGACACCTCAGCAATCAGCCCCAGCATTTT. Its translation: CASSAGHLSNQPQHF. This chain links TRBV6-1 with TRBJ1-5; TRBD1 might be the D (6 bases). CDR3 length equals 15 residues. Germline lookup yields CDR1 MNHNS and CDR2 SASEGT. V lost 4 bases, J lost 1 base, and 11 bases lay in between.

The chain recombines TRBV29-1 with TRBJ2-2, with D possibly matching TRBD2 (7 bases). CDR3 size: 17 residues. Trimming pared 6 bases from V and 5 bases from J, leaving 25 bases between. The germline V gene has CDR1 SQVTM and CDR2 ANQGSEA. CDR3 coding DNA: TGCAGCGTGGGAGGGCCTTCACAGGGAGTGGGGACCGGGGAGCTGTTTTTT. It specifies CSVGGPSQGVGTGELFF.

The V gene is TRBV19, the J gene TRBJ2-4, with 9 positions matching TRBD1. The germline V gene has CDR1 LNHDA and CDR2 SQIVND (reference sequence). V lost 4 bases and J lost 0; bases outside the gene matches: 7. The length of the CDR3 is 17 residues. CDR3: CASSRNTGGLAKNIQYF. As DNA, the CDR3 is TGTGCCAGTAGTAGGAATACAGGGGGCTTAGCCAAAAACATTCAGTACTTC.

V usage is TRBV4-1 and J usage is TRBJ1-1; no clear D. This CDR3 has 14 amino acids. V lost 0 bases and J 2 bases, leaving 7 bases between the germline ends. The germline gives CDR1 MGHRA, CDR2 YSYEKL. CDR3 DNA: TGCGCCAGCAGCCAAGATCTCAGAAACACTGAAGCTTTCTTT. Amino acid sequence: CASSQDLRNTEAFF.